This T cell receptor beta chain was recorded in a study of cytomegalovirus exposure and HLA in healthy donors. The assay was immunoSEQ multiplex PCR, and TCRdb's table has in-frame clones only and misses some. The table shows about 120,000 clones, with 85% to 90% occurring only once. Trimming took off 4 bases at V and 0 bases at J, with 19 bases between the two ends. CDR3 length: 19 residues. Germline CDR1 is LGHNA and CDR2 is YSLEER. Broader study findings: High specificity and sensitivity for cytomegalovirus status were reported for the classifier.

Concerning this clone itself: The antigen is undetermined.

The sample taken for sequencing was PBMCs. This rearrangement joins TRBV4-3 to TRBJ2-6; a possible D gene is TRBD2 (6 bases). This TCR derives from a young woman in good health and CMV-seropositive. CDR3 DNA sequence: TGCGCCAGCAGCCTCGAGGAGGTAGCGGCCATCTCTGGGGCCAACGTCCTGACTTTC. Translating it yields CASSLEEVAAISGANVLTF.